This is a list of T cell receptor beta chains from one sample in a study of naive and memory T cell subsets. TCRdb re-analysed the 5' RACE reads in MiXCR, keeping a single row per CDR3 protein. The table records around 48,000 distinct CDR3 sequences, 4.7% of them present only once. These TCRs come from a female donor in good health. Each CDR3 is given with its conserved first and last residue. D genes are given only for firm matches. For some rows the clone size is stated as once, few or many, or as a class when expanded; others skip it.

TRBJ2-7 | TRBV20-1 | TRBD1 | many | TGCAGTGCTAGAGACCGGGACAGGGGAACCTACGAGCAGTACTTC | CSARDRDRGTYEQYF
TRBJ1-1 | TRBV27 | NA | many | TGTGCCAGCAGTCTCGCAGGGCCGATCACTGAAGCTTTCTTT | CASSLAGPITEAFF
TRBJ2-2 | TRBV6-4 | NA | many | TGTGCCAGCAGTGAATTTGCGAACACCGGGGAGCTGTTTTTT | CASSEFANTGELFF
TRBJ2-5 | TRBV20-1 | NA | many | TGCAGTGCTACAGGGACGGTTGAGACCCAGTACTTC | CSATGTVETQYF
TRBJ1-5 | TRBV11-2 | NA | NA | TGTGCCAGCAGCTTAGACGGATACAGCAATCAGCCCCAGCATTTT | CASSLDGYSNQPQHF
TRBJ2-1 | TRBV28 | TRBD2 | many | TGTGCCAGCAGCCCAACTAGCGGGAAGGCCAATGAGCAGTTCTTC | CASSPTSGKANEQFF
TRBJ2-3 | TRBV29-1 | TRBD1 | many | TGCAGCGTCTCACCGGGACAGGGAGGAGATACGCAGTATTTT | CSVSPGQGGDTQYF
TRBJ2-5 | TRBV7-9 | NA | many | TGTGCCAGCAGCTTAGCGCGGGCTTCTCAAGAGACCCAGTACTTC | CASSLARASQETQYF
TRBJ1-1 | TRBV7-2 | NA | many | TGTGCCAGCAGCTTAGCGCCGACAGGAGGAACTGAAGCTTTCTTT | CASSLAPTGGTEAFF
TRBJ2-2 | TRBV9 | TRBD1 | many | TGTGCCAGCAGCGCAGATAACCGGGACAGGGGGGTTTCCGGGGAGCTGTTTTTT | CASSADNRDRGVSGELFF
TRBJ1-6 | TRBV6-6 | NA | many | TGTGCCAGCAGTTCATATACAGGGAATTCACCCCTCCACTTT | CASSSYTGNSPLHF
TRBJ1-2 | TRBV30 | TRBD1 | many | TGTGCCTGGAGTATTGGACAGGGCCTTGGCTACACCTTC | CAWSIGQGLGYTF
TRBJ2-7 | TRBV20-1 | NA | many | TGCAGTGCTAGGGGTGATTCCTACGAGCAGTACTTC | CSARGDSYEQYF
TRBJ2-2 | TRBV19 | NA | once | TGTGAAAGTAAGAAAGGGAATATGAAAAAAGGGGAGATGTTTTTT | CESKKGNMKKGEMFF
TRBJ1-5 | TRBV29-1 | TRBD1 | many | TGCAGCGTTGGAGGGGGACAGGGGGCGGGCAATCAGCCCCAGCATTTT | CSVGGGQGAGNQPQHF
TRBJ2-2 | TRBV9 | TRBD2 | many | TGTGCCAGCAGCGCTCCTCGACTAGCGGGAGACCTCCGGGAGCTGTTTTTT | CASSAPRLAGDLRELFF
TRBJ2-5 | TRBV5-1 | NA | many | TGCGCCAGCAGCCCGGGAAAAGCGGGCCAAGAGACCCAGTACTTC | CASSPGKAGQETQYF
TRBJ1-6 | TRBV29-1 | NA | many | TGCAGCGTTGCTATCGGGTCCTATAATTCACCCCTCCACTTT | CSVAIGSYNSPLHF
TRBJ2-3 | TRBV30 | NA | many | TGTGCCTGGAGTGTAGGGTCTAGCGCATCCACAGATACGCAGTATTTT | CAWSVGSSASTDTQYF
TRBJ2-3 | TRBV20-1 | TRBD2 | many | TGCAGTGCAGTCCCTAACGGGGGGTCAGATACGCAGTATTTT | CSAVPNGGSDTQYF
TRBJ2-1 | TRBV20-1 | TRBD1 | many | TGCAGTGCTCCTAGGGGGCTAAGCACCTACAATGAGCAGTTCTTC | CSAPRGLSTYNEQFF
TRBJ2-3 | TRBV24-1 | TRBD2 | many | TGTGCCACCAGTGCCCCACTAGCGGGAATTAGCACAGATACGCAGTATTTT | CATSAPLAGISTDTQYF
TRBJ1-6 | TRBV21-1 | NA | many | TGTGCCAGCAGCAAACAGGGCATATATTCACCCCTCCACTTT | CASSKQGIYSPLHF
TRBJ2-2 | TRBV6-5 | NA | many | TGTGCCAGCAGTTCCGGCGGGGGCCCCGGGGAGCTGTTTTTT | CASSSGGGPGELFF